Each of the 20 T cell receptor beta chains below was sequenced from the same sample in a study of STAT5B mutations in CD4+ large granular lymphocyte leukemia (dated by TCRdb to between 2021 and 2022). The library came from the immunoSEQ multiplex PCR assay. Sourced from immuneACCESS, this table was stored by TCRdb with only in-frame sequences that have V and J called. A share of the clones is absent; for the studies checked, an unresolved V gene accounts for under half, and the remainder has no known explanation. The sample includes about 40,000 clones, with around 84% observed a single time. The leading ten clones occupy just under 0.35% of the sample. Input material: CD4+ T cells from blood buffy coats. The source of these receptors is a human donor in good health.

The rearrangement uses TRBV6-5 and TRBJ1-6, with D tentatively TRBD1 (5 bases). CDR3 length: 16 residues. Germline loops: CDR1 MNHEY, CDR2 SVGAGI. V was pared by 2 bases and J by 5 bases, with 13 bases between. CDR3 sequence: CASSYQGRPDNSPLHF. CDR3 DNA sequence: TGTGCCAGCAGTTACCAGGGAAGGCCGGATAATTCACCCCTCCACTTT.

V gene TRBV30 combines with J gene TRBJ1-1; 7 bases fit TRBD1. The CDR3 is made up of 11 amino acids. Germline CDR1 and CDR2: GTSNPN and SVGIG (reference sequence). The junction had 0 bases not matched to a gene; V was cut back by 5 bases and J by 3 bases. CDR3 DNA: TGTGCCTGGGGACAGGACACTGAAGCTTTCTTT. It translates to CAWGQDTEAFF. The whole variable domain, filled in from reference TRBV30 and TRBJ1-1, reads SQTIHQWPATLVQPVGSPLSLECTVEGTSNPNLYWYRQAAGRGLQLLFYSVGIGQISSEVPQNLSASRPQDRQFILSSKKLLLSDSGFYLCAWGQDTEAFFGQGTRLTVV.

This clone was seen just once. The chain carries TRBV18 and TRBJ1-5, with a possible D match to TRBD1 (6 bases). V lost 4 bases and J lost 2, with 12 bases in between. CDR1 is KGHSH and CDR2 is LQKENI in the germline V gene. This CDR3 comprises 15 residues. In nucleotides, the CDR3 is TGTGCCAGCTCACTTAACAGGGATCGCAATCAGCCCCAGCATTTT. It translates to CASSLNRDRNQPQHF.

The chain is built from TRBV9 and TRBJ2-3; the match to TRBD2 covers 8 bases. The V segment lost 0 bases and the J segment 6 bases; nucleotides outside the gene matches: 6. The CDR3 runs to 15 residues. Germline V gives CDR1 SGDLS, CDR2 YYNGEE. The CDR3 loop is CASSVGAGGRDTQYF. The CDR3 DNA sequence: TGTGCCAGCAGCGTAGGGGCGGGGGGCCGGGATACGCAGTATTTT. The variable domain in full, with the rest retrieved from reference TRBV9 and TRBJ2-3, is DSGVTQTPKHLITATGQRVTLRCSPRSGDLSVYWYQQSLDQGLQFLIQYYNGEERAKGNILERFSAQQFPDLHSELNLSSLELGDSALYFCASSVGAGGRDTQYFGPGTRLTVL.

The rearrangement uses TRBV6-6 and TRBJ2-7; 8 bases match TRBD2. V shed 8 bases and J 6 bases; nucleotides not matched to a gene: 12. The CDR3 covers 14 residues. In germline, CDR1 is MNHNY, CDR2 SVGAGI (reference sequence). The CDR3 spells CASGRAGDSREQYF. DNA of the CDR3: TGTGCCAGCGGACGAGCGGGGGATTCGCGCGAGCAGTACTTC.

This clone was observed once. J is TRBJ2-3 and V is TRBV6-5, with TRBD2 matching 13 bases. CDR1 is MNHEY, CDR2 SVGAGI, per germline. The CDR3 loop spans 15 amino acids. V lost 6 bases, J lost 4 bases, and 4 bases stayed unmatched. The CDR3 nucleotides read TGTGCCAGCAGAGGACTAGCGGGAGTGTCAGATACGCAGTATTTT. Translating it yields CASRGLAGVSDTQYF.

The rearrangement uses TRBV6-5 and TRBJ1-4, with 7 bases matching TRBD1. The CDR3 consists of 14 residues. Germline V CDR1 and CDR2: MNHEY, SVGAGI. Unmatched junction bases numbered 9, after V lost 8 bases and J lost 6 bases. The chain's CDR3 is CASGSRGLHEKLFF. The CDR3, as DNA: TGTGCCAGCGGCTCTAGGGGGCTTCATGAAAAACTGTTTTTT.

The chain employs TRBV11-2 and TRBJ2-6; maybe TRBD2 (5 bases). From germline, CDR1 is SGHAT and CDR2 FQNNGV. The CDR3 is 15 amino acids. The V and J ends lost 5 bases and 0 bases respectively, with 8 bases between them. CDR3 sequence reads: CASSRGSSGANVLTF. The CDR3 DNA sequence: TGTGCCAGCAGCCGAGGGAGCTCTGGGGCCAACGTCCTGACTTTC.

This clone has more than one count but fewer than ten. The V call is TRBV6-4, the J call TRBJ1-6; D is uncertain. V gave up 4 bases and J gave up 3 bases, with 10 bases separating them. The length of the CDR3 is 15 residues. CDR1 is MRHNA and CDR2 is SNTAGT in the germline V gene. CDR3 in DNA: TGTGCCAGCAGTGCTAGCTACGGCTATAATTCACCCCTCCACTTT. It yields the protein CASSASYGYNSPLHF.

The chain carries TRBV7-2 and TRBJ2-7, with unresolved D. The germline gives CDR1 SGHTA, CDR2 FQGNSA. With 3 bases removed from V and 3 bases from J, the gap between germline ends came to 12 bases. CDR3 length: 14 amino acids. This CDR3 reads CASSFFRVSYEQYF. The CDR3 DNA reads TGTGCCAGCAGCTTTTTTCGGGTGAGCTACGAGCAGTACTTC.

The chain is built from TRBV30 and TRBJ1-5, with D possibly TRBD1 on 5 matching bases. The CDR3 extends over 13 amino acids. Germline CDR1 GTSNPN, CDR2 SVGIG (reference sequence). V lost 2 bases, J lost 5 bases, and 10 bases lay in between. The CDR3 loop is CAWSFRDDQPQHF. CDR3 sequence (DNA): TGTGCCTGGAGTTTCCGGGACGATCAGCCCCAGCATTTT. The full variable domain, rest sourced from reference TRBV30 and TRBJ1-5, is SQTIHQWPATLVQPVGSPLSLECTVEGTSNPNLYWYRQAAGRGLQLLFYSVGIGQISSEVPQNLSASRPQDRQFILSSKKLLLSDSGFYLCAWSFRDDQPQHFGDGTRLSIL.

The chain joins TRBV6-4 to TRBJ1-6; D is uncertain. There are 14 residues in the CDR3. Germline CDR1 MRHNA, CDR2 SNTAGT. V lost 3 bases, J lost 9 bases, and 12 bases lay in between. This CDR3 reads CASSEEVMGSPLHF. DNA of the CDR3: TGTGCCAGCAGTGAGGAGGTTATGGGTTCACCCCTCCACTTT.

J is TRBJ1-1 and V is TRBV27; tentative D call: TRBD1 (5 bases). The CDR3 extends over 19 amino acids. Per germline, CDR1 MNHEY and CDR2 SMNVEV (reference sequence). Trimming took off 2 bases at V and 1 base at J, with 23 bases between the two ends. CDR3 nucleotide sequence: TGTGCCAGCAGTTTACGCATCCATTGGGACTTAAAGACGAACACTGAAGCTTTCTTT. Translated, it gives CASSLRIHWDLKTNTEAFF.

This clone was seen a single time. CDR3 loop: CASSQDWGVLDTIYF. CDR3 in DNA: TGTGCCAGCAGCCAAGACTGGGGAGTTCTTGACACCATATATTTT. V gene TRBV14 combines with J gene TRBJ1-3; D unclear. Trimming removed 0 bases at V and 8 bases at J, with 14 bases between. Germline loops: CDR1 SGHDN, CDR2 FVKESK. CDR3 length equals 15 residues.

The rearrangement uses TRBV19 and TRBJ2-7, with 8 nucleotides matching TRBD2. This CDR3 spans 15 amino acids. J lost 1 base, V lost 8 bases, and 10 bases had no gene match. The germline V gene encodes CDR1 LNHDA and CDR2 SQIVND (reference sequence). As DNA, the CDR3 is TGTGCCAGTGGCGCCCTTGCGGGAGGTTCCTACGAGCAGTACTTC. Encoded protein: CASGALAGGSYEQYF. Using reference TRBV19 and TRBJ2-7 for the parts outside the CDR3, the full variable domain is DGGITQSPKYLFRKEGQNVTLSCEQNLNHDAMYWYRQDPGQGLRLIYYSQIVNDFQKGDIAEGYSVSREKKESFPLTVTSAQKNPTAFYLCASGALAGGSYEQYFGPGTRLTVT.

The J gene is TRBJ2-2, the V gene TRBV6-5, with a weak D call TRBD2 (6 bases). The CDR3 is made up of 14 amino acids. The V gene lost 3 bases and the J gene lost 7 bases, with 12 bases spanning the gap. Germline-derived CDR1 and CDR2 are MNHEY and SVGAGI. CDR3 sequence reads: CASSYLETSGELFF. Here the CDR3 DNA reads TGTGCCAGCAGTTATCTCGAGACTAGCGGGGAGCTGTTTTTT.

This clone was seen a single time. The chain employs TRBV6-1 and TRBJ2-1; D may be TRBD2 (6 bases). The germline CDR1 and CDR2 sequences are MNHNS and SASEGT. The CDR3 length is 17 residues. Trimming removed 2 bases from V and 8 bases from J, with 22 bases in between. CDR3 bases: TGTGCCAGCAGTGAATACTGGGCGGGAACTAGGGTCGATGAGCAGTTCTTC. Protein sequence: CASSEYWAGTRVDEQFF.

The chain recombines TRBV27 with TRBJ2-2; D gene ambiguous. This CDR3 has 14 residues. The germline V gene has CDR1 MNHEY and CDR2 SMNVEV (reference sequence). V was trimmed by 5 bases and J by 4 bases, leaving 11 bases between them. In DNA form, the CDR3 reads TGTGCCAGCAGTAGGAAGATCGGCACCGGGGAGCTGTTTTTT. Protein: CASSRKIGTGELFF.

The V and J genes are TRBV28 and TRBJ2-1; 14 bases agree with TRBD2. Germline values: CDR1 MDHEN, CDR2 SYDVKM. The CDR3 length is 16 residues. J gave up 4 bases and V 3 bases, and 2 bases lay outside the gene matches. CDR3 DNA: TGTGCCAGCAGTTTCGGGACTAGCGGGAGTTACAATGAGCAGTTCTTC. It is translated as CASSFGTSGSYNEQFF.

This clone was recorded once. The V and J genes are TRBV28 and TRBJ1-1; D call uncertain. The germline gives CDR1 MDHEN, CDR2 SYDVKM. The CDR3 is 13 residues long. V gave up 2 bases and J gave up 1 base, with 5 bases separating them. The CDR3 spells CASSLIQNTEAFF. The CDR3, as DNA: TGTGCCAGCAGTTTAATACAGAACACTGAAGCTTTCTTT.